The present entry profiles one T cell receptor (beta chain) with its context. Its antigen is still unknown. Here immunoSEQ multiplex PCR was the method, and the copy in TCRdb shows in-frame clones only, minus some. The repertoire holds roughly 120,000 clones, with just over 90% as singletons. The record originates from a study of graft-versus-host responses after intestinal transplantation. Study as a whole: Following induction with anti-thymocyte globulin, all recipients were given tacrolimus and steroids for two to three years.

The CDR3 is 13 amino acids. Trimming took 3 bases from V and 8 from J, leaving 13 bases between them. Germline-derived CDR1 and CDR2 are LNHDA and SQIVND (reference sequence). This sequence originates from a human donor who received an intestinal transplant. The sequencing used unstimulated CD8+ T cells sorted from spleen or lymph node cells, collected before intestinal transplant. The chain is built from TRBV19 and TRBJ1-1; no clear D. DNA for the CDR3: TGTGCCAGTAGTATCGGGGAGGGCTCGGAAGCTTTCTTT. Translation gives CASSIGEGSEAFF.